This T cell receptor (beta chain) was sequenced during a study of CD8 T cells in ankylosing spondylitis. General study points: Seemingly distinctive of ankylosing spondylitis blood was a TCR beta motif formed by eight highly homologous variants. Clones that were linked to disease were CD8+ and were relatively rare in peripheral blood. In the blood and synovial fluid of reactive arthritis, some motif variants had been previously reported.

CDR1 SGHRS and CDR2 YFSETQ come from the germline V gene. The CDR3 has 16 amino acids. V was pared by 4 bases and J by 2 bases, with 3 bases of the junction left unmatched. In this sample, this clonotype turned up many times. Its specificity is unknown. Preparation of TCR beta libraries was done by quantitative 5'-RACE with molecular barcodes. TCRdb called the 5' RACE reads again in MiXCR, with one record for every CDR3 protein. The sample has some 200,000 distinct CDR3 sequences; roughly 12% are singletons. Sequenced: blood, either unsorted or a sorted T cell fraction (not recorded which). This clonotype originated in a male donor with ankylosing spondylitis or in good health (not recorded which). The chain recombines TRBV5-1 with TRBJ2-1; 13 bases fit TRBD2. The chain's CDR3 is CASSPLAGGPYNEQFF. The CDR3 region has the DNA TGCGCCAGCAGCCCACTAGCGGGAGGGCCCTACAATGAGCAGTTCTTC.